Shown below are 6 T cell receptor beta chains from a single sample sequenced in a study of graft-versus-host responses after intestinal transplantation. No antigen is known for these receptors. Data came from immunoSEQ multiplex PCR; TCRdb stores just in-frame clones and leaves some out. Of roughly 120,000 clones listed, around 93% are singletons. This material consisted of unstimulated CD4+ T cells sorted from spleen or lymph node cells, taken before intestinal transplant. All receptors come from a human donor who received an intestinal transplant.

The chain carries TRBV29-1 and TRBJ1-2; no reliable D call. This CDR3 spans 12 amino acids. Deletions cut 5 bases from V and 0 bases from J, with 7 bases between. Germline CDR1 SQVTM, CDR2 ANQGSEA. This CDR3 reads CSVLKTNYGYTF. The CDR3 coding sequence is TGCAGCGTTTTGAAAACTAACTATGGCTACACCTTC. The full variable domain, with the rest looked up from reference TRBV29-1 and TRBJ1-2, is SAVISQKPSRDICQRGTSLTIQCQVDSQVTMMFWYRQQPGQSLTLIATANQGSEATYESGFVIDKFPISRPNLTFSTLTVSNMSPEDSSIYLCSVLKTNYGYTFGSGTRLTVV.

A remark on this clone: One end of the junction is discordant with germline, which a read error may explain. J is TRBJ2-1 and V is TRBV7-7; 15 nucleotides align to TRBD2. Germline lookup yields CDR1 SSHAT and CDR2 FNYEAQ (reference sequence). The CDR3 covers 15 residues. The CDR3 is CASSSGTSGRNEQFF. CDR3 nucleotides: TGTGCTAGCAGCTCGGGGACTAGCGGGAGGAATGAGCAGTTCTTC.

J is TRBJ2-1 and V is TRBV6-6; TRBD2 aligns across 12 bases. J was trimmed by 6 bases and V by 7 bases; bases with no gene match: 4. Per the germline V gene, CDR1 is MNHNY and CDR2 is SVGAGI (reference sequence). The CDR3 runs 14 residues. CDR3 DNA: TGTGCCAGCACTAGCGGGAGGGCCCTCAATGAGCAGTTCTTC. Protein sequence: CASTSGRALNEQFF.

CDR3 DNA sequence: TGTGCCACCTCGGGCAGGGGGCAGTCACCCCTCCACTTT. Residues: CATSGRGQSPLHF. The chain recombines TRBV19 with TRBJ1-6; TRBD1 aligns across 8 bases. This CDR3 comprises 13 residues. V lost 10 bases and J lost 10; bases outside the gene matches: 9. The germline CDR1 and CDR2 sequences are LNHDA and SQIVND (reference sequence).

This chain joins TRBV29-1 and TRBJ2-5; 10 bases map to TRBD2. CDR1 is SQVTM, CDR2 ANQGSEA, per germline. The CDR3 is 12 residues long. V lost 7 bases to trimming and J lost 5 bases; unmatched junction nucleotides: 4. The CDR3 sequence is CSGTSGGETQYF. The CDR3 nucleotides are TGCAGCGGGACTAGCGGAGGGGAGACCCAGTACTTC.

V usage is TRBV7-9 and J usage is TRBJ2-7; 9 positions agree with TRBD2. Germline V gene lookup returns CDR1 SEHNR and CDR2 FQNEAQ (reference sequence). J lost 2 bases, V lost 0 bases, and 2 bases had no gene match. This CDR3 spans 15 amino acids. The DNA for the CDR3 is TGTGCCAGCAGCTTAGCGGGACTAGCAGCCTACGAGCAGTACTTC. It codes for CASSLAGLAAYEQYF. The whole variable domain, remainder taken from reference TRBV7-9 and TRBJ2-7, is DTGVSQNPRHKITKRGQNVTFRCDPISEHNRLYWYRQTLGQGPEFLTYFQNEAQLEKSRLLSDRFSAERPKGSFSTLEIQRTEQGDSAMYLCASSLAGLAAYEQYFGPGTRLTVT.